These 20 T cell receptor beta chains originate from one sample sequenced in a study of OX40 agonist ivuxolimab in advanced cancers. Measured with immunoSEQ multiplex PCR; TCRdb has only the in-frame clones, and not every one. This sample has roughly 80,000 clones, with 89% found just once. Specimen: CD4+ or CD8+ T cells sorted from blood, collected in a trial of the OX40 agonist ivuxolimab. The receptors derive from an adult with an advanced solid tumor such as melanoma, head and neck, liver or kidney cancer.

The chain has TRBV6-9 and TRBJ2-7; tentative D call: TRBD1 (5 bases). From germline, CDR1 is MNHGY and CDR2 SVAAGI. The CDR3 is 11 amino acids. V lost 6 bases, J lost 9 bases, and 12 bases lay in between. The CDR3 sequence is CASSYQGLQYF. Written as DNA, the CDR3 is TGTGCCAGCAGCTACCAGGGATTGCAGTACTTC.

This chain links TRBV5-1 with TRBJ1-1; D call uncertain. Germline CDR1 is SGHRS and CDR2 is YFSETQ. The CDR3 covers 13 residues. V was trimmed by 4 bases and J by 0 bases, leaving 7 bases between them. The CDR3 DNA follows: TGCGCCAGCAGCACGGGCCTGAACACTGAAGCTTTCTTT. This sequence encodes CASSTGLNTEAFF.

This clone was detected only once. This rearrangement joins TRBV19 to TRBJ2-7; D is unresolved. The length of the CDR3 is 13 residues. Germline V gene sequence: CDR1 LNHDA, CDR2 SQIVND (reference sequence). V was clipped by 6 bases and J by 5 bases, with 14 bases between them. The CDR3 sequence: CASSSFRLNEQYF. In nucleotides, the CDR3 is TGTGCCAGTAGCTCCTTTCGGCTGAACGAGCAGTACTTC. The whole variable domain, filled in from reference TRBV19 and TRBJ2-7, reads DGGITQSPKYLFRKEGQNVTLSCEQNLNHDAMYWYRQDPGQGLRLIYYSQIVNDFQKGDIAEGYSVSREKKESFPLTVTSAQKNPTAFYLCASSSFRLNEQYFGPGTRLTVT.

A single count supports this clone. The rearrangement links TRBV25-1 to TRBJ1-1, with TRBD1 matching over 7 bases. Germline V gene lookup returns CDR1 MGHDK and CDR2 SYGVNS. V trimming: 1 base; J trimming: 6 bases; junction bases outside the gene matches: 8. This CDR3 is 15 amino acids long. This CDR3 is CASSELWQGVAEAFF. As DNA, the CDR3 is TGTGCCAGCAGTGAATTGTGGCAGGGGGTCGCTGAAGCTTTCTTT.

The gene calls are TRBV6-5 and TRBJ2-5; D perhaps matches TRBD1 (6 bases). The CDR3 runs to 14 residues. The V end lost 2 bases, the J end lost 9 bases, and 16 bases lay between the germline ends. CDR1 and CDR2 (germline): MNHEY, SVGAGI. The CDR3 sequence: CASSYATGGRPQYF. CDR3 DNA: TGTGCCAGCAGTTACGCGACAGGAGGAAGGCCCCAGTACTTC.

The CDR3, as DNA: TGTGCCAGCAGTGACTCAGGCGGTGAAGCTTTCTTT. The encoded protein is CASSDSGGEAFF. The chain uses TRBV6-4 and TRBJ1-1; D is unresolved. CDR3 length: 12 amino acids. Germline CDR1 reads MRHNA; CDR2 reads SNTAGT. Trimming removed 0 bases from V and 7 bases from J, with 6 bases in between.

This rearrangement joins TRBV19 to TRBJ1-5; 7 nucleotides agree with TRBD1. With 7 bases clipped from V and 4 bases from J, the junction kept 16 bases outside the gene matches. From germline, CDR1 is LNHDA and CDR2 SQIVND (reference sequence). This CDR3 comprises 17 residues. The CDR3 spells CASIGTTGIGNNQPQHF. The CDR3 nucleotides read TGTGCCAGTATCGGGACGACAGGGATTGGGAATAATCAGCCCCAGCATTTT.

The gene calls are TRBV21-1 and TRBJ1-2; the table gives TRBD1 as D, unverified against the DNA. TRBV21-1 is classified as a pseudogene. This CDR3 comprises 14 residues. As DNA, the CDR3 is TGTGCCAGCAGCCGACAGGGCGGAAGCTATGGCTACACCTTC. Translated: CASSRQGGSYGYTF.

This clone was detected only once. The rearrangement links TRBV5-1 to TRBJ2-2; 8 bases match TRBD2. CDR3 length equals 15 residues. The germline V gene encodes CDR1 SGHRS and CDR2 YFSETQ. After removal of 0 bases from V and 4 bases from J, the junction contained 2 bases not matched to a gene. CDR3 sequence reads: CASSLVGGATGELFF. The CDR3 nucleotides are TGCGCCAGCAGCTTGGTCGGGGGGGCCACCGGGGAGCTGTTTTTT.

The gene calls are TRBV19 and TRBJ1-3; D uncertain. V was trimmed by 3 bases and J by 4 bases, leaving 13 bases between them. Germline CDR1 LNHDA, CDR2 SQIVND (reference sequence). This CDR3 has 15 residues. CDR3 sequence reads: CASSISWVPGNTIYF. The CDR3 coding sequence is TGTGCCAGTAGTATCTCGTGGGTCCCAGGAAACACCATATATTTT.

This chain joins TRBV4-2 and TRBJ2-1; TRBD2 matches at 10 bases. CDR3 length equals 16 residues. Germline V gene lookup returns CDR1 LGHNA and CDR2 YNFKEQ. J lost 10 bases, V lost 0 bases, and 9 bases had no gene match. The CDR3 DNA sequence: TGTGCCAGCAGCCAAGAGGAATTAGCGGGGGGACGGGAGCAGTTCTTC. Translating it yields CASSQEELAGGREQFF.

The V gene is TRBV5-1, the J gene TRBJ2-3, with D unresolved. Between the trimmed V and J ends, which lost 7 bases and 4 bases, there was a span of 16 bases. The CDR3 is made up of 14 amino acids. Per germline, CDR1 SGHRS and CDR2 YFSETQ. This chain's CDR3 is CASSPELWADTQYF. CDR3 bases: TGCGCCAGCTCTCCGGAGTTGTGGGCAGATACGCAGTATTTT.

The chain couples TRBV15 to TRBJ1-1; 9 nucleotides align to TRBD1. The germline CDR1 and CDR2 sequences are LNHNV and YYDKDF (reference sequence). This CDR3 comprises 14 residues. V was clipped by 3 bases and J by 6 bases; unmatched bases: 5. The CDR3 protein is CATSSGDRVAEAFF. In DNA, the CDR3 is TGTGCCACCAGCAGTGGGGACAGGGTGGCTGAAGCTTTCTTT.

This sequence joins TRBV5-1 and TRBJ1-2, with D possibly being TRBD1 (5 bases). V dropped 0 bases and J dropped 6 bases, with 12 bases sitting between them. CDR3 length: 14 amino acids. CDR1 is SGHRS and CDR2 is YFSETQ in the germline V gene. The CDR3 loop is CASSLGRGVDGYTF. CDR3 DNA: TGCGCCAGCAGCTTGGGTCGGGGGGTGGATGGCTACACCTTC.

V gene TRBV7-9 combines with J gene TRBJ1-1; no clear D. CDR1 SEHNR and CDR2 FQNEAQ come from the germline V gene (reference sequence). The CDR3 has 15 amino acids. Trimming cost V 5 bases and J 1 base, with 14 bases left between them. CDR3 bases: TGTGCCAGCAGCCCACCCGGCAGATCGAACACTGAAGCTTTCTTT. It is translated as CASSPPGRSNTEAFF. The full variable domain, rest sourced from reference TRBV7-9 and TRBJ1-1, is DTGVSQNPRHKITKRGQNVTFRCDPISEHNRLYWYRQTLGQGPEFLTYFQNEAQLEKSRLLSDRFSAERPKGSFSTLEIQRTEQGDSAMYLCASSPPGRSNTEAFFGQGTRLTVV.

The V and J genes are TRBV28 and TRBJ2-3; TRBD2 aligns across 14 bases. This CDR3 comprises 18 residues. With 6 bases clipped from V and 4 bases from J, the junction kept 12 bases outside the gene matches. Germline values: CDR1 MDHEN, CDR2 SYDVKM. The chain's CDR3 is CASRGTSGSSRYPDTQYF. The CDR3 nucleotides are TGTGCCAGCAGGGGGACTAGCGGGAGCTCACGCTACCCAGATACGCAGTATTTT.

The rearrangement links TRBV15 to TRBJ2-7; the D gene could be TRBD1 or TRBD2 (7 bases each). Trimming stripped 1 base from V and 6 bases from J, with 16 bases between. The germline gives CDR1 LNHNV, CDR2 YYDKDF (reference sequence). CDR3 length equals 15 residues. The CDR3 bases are TGTGCCACCAGCAGAGGGAGGCAGGGGGGGCTCGAGCAGTACTTC. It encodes CATSRGRQGGLEQYF.

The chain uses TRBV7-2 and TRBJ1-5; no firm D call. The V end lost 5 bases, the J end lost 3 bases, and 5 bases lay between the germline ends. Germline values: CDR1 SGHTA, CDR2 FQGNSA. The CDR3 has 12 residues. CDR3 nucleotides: TGTGCCAGCAGCCTTTACAATCAGCCCCAGCATTTT. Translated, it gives CASSLYNQPQHF.

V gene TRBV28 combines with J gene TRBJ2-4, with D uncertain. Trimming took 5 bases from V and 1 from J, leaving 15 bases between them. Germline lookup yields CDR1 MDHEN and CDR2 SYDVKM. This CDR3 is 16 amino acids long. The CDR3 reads CASSPTAGQAKNIQYF. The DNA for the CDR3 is TGTGCCAGCAGTCCCACAGCCGGGCAGGCCAAAAACATTCAGTACTTC.

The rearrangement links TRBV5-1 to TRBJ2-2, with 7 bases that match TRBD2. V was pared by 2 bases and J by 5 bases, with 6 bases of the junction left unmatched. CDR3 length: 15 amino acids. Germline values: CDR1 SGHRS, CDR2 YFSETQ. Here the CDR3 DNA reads TGCGCCAGCAGCTTAACCCCTAGCGGAACCGGGGAGCTGTTTTTT. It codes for CASSLTPSGTGELFF.